The clone carrying this TCR gamma chain was seen only a few times. A much more abundant neighbour one base away suggests this may be a read error. This CDR3 is 12 amino acids long. CDR1 and CDR2 from the germline V gene are GITISATS and ISYDGTV (reference sequence). The sample belongs to a study of gamma-delta T cells after stem cell transplantation. TCRdb repeated clone calling on the RT-PCR reads with CATT. The data show about 1,700 gamma-chain clones, with roughly 18% seen just once and less than 8.5% held by the top ten. This sequence was found in a human donor. It is not recorded whose cells these are; they may come from a transplant donor. What was sequenced was gamma-delta T cells. V usage is TRGV9 and J usage is TRGJ1 or TRGJ2. CDR3 DNA: TGTGCCTTGTGGGAGGTGCATTATGAGAAACTCTTT. It is translated as CALWEVHYEKLF.